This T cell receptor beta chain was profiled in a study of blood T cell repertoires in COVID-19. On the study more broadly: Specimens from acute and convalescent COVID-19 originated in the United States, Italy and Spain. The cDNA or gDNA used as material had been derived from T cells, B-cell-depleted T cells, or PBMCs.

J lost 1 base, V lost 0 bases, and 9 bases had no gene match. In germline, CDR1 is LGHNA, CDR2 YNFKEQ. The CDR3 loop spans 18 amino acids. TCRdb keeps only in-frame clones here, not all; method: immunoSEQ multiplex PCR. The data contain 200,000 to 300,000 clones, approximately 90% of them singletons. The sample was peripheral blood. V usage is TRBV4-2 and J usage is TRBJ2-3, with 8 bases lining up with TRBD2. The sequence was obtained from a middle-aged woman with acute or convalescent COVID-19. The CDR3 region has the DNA TGTGCCAGCAGCCAAGACACCCCTACTAGCGGCGGCACAGATACGCAGTATTTT. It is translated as CASSQDTPTSGGTDTQYF.